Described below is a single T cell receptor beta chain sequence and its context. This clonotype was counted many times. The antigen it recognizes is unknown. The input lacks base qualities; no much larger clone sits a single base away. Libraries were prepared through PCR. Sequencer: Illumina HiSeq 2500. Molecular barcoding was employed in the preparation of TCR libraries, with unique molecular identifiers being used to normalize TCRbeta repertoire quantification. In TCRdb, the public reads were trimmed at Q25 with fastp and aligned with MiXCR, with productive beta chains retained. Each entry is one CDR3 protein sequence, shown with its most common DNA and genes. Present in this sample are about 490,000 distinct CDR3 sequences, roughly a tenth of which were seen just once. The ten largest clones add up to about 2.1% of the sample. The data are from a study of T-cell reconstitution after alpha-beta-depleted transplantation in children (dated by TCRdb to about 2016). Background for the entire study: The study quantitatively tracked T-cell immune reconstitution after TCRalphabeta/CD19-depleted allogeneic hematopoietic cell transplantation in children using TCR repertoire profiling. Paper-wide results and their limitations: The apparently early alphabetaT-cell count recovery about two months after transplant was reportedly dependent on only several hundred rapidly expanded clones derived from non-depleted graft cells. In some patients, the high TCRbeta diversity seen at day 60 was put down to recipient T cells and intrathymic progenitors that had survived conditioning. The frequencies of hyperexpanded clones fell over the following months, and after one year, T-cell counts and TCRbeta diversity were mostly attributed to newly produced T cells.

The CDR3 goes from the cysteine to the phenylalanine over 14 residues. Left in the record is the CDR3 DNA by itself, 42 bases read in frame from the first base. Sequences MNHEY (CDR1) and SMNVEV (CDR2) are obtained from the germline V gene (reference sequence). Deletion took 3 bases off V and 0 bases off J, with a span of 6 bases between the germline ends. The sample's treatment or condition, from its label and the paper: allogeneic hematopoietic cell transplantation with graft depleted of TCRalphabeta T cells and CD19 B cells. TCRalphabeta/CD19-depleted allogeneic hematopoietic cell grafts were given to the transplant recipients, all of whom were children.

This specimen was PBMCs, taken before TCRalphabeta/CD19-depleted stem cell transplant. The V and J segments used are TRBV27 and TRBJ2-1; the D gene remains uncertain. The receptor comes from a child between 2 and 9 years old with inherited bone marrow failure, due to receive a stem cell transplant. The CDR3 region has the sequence CASSFGYSYNEQFF. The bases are TGTGCCAGCAGTTTCGGCTACTCCTACAATGAGCAGTTCTTC.